This T cell receptor (beta chain) came from a study of cytomegalovirus exposure and HLA in healthy donors. Vbeta (60) and Jbeta (13) primers were used in the PCR. Assay used: immunoSEQ multiplex PCR; TCRdb lists only in-frame clones, some missing. The sample has fewer than 250,000 clones; about 70% are singletons. This sequence originates from a woman aged 25 to 39 in good health and CMV-seronegative. The specimen sequenced was PBMCs.

The CDR3 loop is CASSRPRGLNTEAFF. The CDR3 DNA sequence: TGTGCCAGCAGCCGACCGCGGGGACTGAACACTGAAGCTTTCTTT. The rearrangement links TRBV11-2 to TRBJ1-1; D may be TRBD1 (5 bases). The V gene lost 5 bases and the J gene lost 0 bases, with 13 bases spanning the gap. The CDR3 has 15 residues. Germline V CDR1 and CDR2: SGHAT, FQNNGV.